Included here is one TCR beta chain sequence, with context. What it recognizes is unknown. The V end was cut by 3 bases, the J end by 7 bases, with 12 bases between. The V gene's germline CDR1 is KGHSH and CDR2 LQKENI. The CDR3 is 13 residues long. TCRdb reprocessed the 5' RACE reads via MiXCR and lists one record per CDR3 protein. This sample yields more than 600,000 distinct CDR3 sequences, of which 15% to 20% are seen a single time; around 13% belongs to the top ten. This sample stems from a study of identical twins. Study-level findings and limits: Twin sharing of out-of-frame TCR alpha was underestimated by models in monozygotic pairs. The abundant beta clonotypes from cord blood had fewer insertions, and memory repertoires had none of this.

This sample also belongs to another study, concerning T cells expressing NK-cell markers. From that paper: Sorting was restricted to alpha-beta TCR T cells by an anti-gamma-delta TCR antibody in several experiments.

The sample was PBMCs. The chain has TRBV18 and TRBJ1-1; D unclear. The clonotype was recovered from a woman aged 18 to 35 in good health. The CDR3 sequence: CASSPGQNVEAFF. As DNA, the CDR3 is TGTGCCAGCTCACCTGGGCAGAATGTTGAAGCTTTCTTT.